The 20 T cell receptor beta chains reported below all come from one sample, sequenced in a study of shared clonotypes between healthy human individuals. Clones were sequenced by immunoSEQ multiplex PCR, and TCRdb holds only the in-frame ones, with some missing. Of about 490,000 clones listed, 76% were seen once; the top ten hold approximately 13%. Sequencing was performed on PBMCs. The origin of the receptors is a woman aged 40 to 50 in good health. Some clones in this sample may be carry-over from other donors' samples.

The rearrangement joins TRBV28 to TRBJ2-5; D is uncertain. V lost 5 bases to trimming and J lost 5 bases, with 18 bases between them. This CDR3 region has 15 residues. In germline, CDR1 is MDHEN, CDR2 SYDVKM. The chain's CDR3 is CASSPGPPAGETQYF. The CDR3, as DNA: TGTGCCAGCAGTCCGGGCCCTCCCGCCGGGGAGACCCAGTACTTC. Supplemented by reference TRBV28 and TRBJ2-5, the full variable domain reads DVKVTQSSRYLVKRTGEKVFLECVQDMDHENMFWYRQDPGLGLRLIYFSYDVKMKEKGDIPEGYSVSREKKERFSLILESASTNQTSMYLCASSPGPPAGETQYFGPGTRLLVL.

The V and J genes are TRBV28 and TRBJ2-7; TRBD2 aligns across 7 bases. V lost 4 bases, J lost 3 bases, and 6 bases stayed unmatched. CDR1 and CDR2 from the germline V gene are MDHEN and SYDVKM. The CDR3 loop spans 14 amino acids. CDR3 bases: TGTGCCAGCAGTTCCCCGGGGAGGGGCTACGAGCAGTACTTC. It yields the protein CASSSPGRGYEQYF. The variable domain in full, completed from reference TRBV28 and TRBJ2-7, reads DVKVTQSSRYLVKRTGEKVFLECVQDMDHENMFWYRQDPGLGLRLIYFSYDVKMKEKGDIPEGYSVSREKKERFSLILESASTNQTSMYLCASSSPGRGYEQYFGPGTRLTVT.

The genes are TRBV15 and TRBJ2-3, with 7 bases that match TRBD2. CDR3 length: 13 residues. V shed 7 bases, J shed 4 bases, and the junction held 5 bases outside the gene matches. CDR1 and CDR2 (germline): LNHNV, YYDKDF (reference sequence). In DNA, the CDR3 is TGTGCCACCAACCGACGGGGGGCAGATACGCAGTATTTT. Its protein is CATNRRGADTQYF.

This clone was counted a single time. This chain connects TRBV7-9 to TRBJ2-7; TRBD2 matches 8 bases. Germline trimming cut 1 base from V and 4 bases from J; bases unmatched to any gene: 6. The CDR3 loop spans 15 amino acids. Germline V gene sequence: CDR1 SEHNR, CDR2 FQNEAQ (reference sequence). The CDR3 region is CASSLDLAGSYEQYF. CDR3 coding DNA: TGTGCCAGCAGCTTAGATCTAGCGGGCAGTTACGAGCAGTACTTC.

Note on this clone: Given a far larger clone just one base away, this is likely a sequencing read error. CDR3 coding DNA: TGTGCCAGCTGCCCCGGAACTAGCCAGGAGACCCAGTACTTC. Translation: CASCPGTSQETQYF. The chain employs TRBV18 and TRBJ2-5; D is possibly TRBD2 (6 bases). This CDR3 has 14 residues. The V end lost 7 bases, the J end lost 5 bases, and 17 bases lay between the germline ends. The germline CDR1 and CDR2 sequences are KGHSH and LQKENI.

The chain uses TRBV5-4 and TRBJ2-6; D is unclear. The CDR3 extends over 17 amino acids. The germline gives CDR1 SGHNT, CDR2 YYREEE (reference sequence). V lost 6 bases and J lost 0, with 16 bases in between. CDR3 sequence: CASTPSGPSSGANVLTF. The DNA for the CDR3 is TGTGCCAGCACCCCGAGTGGACCAAGCTCTGGGGCCAACGTCCTGACTTTC.

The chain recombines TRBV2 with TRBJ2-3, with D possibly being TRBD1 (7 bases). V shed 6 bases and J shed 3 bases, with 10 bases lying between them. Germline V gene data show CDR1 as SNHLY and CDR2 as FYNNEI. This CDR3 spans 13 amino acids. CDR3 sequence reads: CASSRGRTDTQYF. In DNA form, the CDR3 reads TGTGCCAGCAGCAGGGGGAGGACAGATACGCAGTATTTT.

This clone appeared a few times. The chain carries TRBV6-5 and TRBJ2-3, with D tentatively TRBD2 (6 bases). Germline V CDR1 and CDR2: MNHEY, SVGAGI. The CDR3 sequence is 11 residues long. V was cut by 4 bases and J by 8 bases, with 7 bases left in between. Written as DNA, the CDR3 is TGTGCCAGCAGTTCGACTAGTACGCAGTATTTT. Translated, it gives CASSSTSTQYF.

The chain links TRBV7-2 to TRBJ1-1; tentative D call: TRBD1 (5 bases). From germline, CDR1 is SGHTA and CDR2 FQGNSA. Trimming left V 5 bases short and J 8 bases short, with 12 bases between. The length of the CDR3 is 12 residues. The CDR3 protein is CASSRGVLEAFF. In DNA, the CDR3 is TGTGCCAGCAGCCGGGGGGTTTTGGAAGCTTTCTTT.

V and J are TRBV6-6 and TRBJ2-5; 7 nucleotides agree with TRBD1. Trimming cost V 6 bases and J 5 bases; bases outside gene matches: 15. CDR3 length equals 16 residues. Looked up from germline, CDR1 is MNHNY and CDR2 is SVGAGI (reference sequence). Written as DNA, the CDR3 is TGTGCCAGCAGCCCGACCGGGACAGCAAGCCGGGAGACCCAGTACTTC. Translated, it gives CASSPTGTASRETQYF.

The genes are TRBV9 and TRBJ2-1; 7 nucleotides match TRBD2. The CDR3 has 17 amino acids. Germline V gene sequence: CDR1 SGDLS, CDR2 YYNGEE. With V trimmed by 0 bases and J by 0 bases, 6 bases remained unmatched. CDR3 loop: CASSVGAGDPSYNEQFF. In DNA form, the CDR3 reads TGTGCCAGCAGCGTAGGGGCGGGAGATCCCTCCTACAATGAGCAGTTCTTC.

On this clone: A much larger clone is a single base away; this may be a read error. In nucleotides, the CDR3 is TGTGCCAGTAGTGTCGGCGGGGCTAGCGGGAGCAATGAGCAGTTCTTC. It is translated as CASSVGGASGSNEQFF. This chain uses TRBV19 with TRBJ2-1, with 10 bases identical to TRBD2. CDR3 length equals 16 residues. The V and J ends lost 5 bases and 6 bases, in that order; junction bases with no gene match: 10. Per germline, CDR1 LNHDA and CDR2 SQIVND (reference sequence).

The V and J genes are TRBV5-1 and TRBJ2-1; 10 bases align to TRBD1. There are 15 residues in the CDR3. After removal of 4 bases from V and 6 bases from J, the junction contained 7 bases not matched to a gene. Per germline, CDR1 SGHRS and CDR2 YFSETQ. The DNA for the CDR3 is TGCGCCAGCAGCCACCGGGACAGGGGTTCCAATGAGCAGTTCTTC. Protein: CASSHRDRGSNEQFF. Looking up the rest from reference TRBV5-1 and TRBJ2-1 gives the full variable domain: KAGVTQTPRYLIKTRGQQVTLSCSPISGHRSVSWYQQTPGQGLQFLFEYFSETQRNKGNFPGRFSGRQFSNSRSEMNVSTLELGDSALYLCASSHRDRGSNEQFFGPGTRLTVL.

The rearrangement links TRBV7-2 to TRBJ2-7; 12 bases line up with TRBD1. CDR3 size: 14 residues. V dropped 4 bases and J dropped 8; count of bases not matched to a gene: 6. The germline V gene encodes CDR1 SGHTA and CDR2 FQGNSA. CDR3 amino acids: CASSSPGTGGKQYF. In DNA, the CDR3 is TGTGCCAGCAGCTCCCCCGGGACAGGGGGCAAGCAGTACTTC. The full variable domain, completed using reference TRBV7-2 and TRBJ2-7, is GAGVSQSPSNKVTEKGKDVELRCDPISGHTALYWYRQSLGQGLEFLIYFQGNSAPDKSGLPSDRFSAERTGGSVSTLTIQRTQQEDSAVYLCASSSPGTGGKQYFGPGTRLTVT.

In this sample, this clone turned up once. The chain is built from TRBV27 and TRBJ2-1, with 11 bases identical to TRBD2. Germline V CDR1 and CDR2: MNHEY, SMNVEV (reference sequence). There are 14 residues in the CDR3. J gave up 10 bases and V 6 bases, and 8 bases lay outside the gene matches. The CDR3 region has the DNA TGTGCCAGCAGAGGACTAGCGGGTGGCTGGGAGCAGTTCTTC. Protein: CASRGLAGGWEQFF.

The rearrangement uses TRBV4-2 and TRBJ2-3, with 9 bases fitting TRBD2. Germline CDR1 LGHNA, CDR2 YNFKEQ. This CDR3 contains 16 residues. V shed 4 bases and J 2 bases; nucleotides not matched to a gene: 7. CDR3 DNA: TGTGCCAGCAGCCCAGCTAGCGGGATTAACACAGATACGCAGTATTTT. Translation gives CASSPASGINTDTQYF.

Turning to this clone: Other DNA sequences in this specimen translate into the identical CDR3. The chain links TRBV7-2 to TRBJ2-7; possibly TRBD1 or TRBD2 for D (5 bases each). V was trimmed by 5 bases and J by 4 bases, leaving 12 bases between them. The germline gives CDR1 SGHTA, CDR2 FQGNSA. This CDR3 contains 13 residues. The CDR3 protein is CASSLGREYEQYF. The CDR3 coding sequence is TGTGCCAGCAGCCTGGGACGCGAGTACGAGCAGTACTTC.

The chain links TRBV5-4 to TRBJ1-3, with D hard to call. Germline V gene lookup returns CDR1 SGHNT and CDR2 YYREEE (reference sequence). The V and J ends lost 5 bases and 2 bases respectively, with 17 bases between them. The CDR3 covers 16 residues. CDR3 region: CASSNPQVGTGNTIYF. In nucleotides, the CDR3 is TGTGCCAGCAGTAATCCCCAAGTTGGGACTGGAAACACCATATATTTT.

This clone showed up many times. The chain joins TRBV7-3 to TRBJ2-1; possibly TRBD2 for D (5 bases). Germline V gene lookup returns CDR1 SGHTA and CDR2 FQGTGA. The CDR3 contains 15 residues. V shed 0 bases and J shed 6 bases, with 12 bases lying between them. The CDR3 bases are TGTGCCAGCAGCTTAACGGGAGATAGTTTCAATGAGCAGTTCTTC. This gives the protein CASSLTGDSFNEQFF.

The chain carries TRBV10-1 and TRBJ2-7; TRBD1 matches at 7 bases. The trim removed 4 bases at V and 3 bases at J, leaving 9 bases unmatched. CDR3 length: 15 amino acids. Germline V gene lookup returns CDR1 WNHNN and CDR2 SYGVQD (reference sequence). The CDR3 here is CASSGDRVGLYEQYF. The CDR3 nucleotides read TGCGCCAGCAGTGGCGACAGGGTGGGCCTCTACGAGCAGTACTTC.